Presented here are 15 T cell receptor beta chains from one specimen sequenced in a study of cytomegalovirus exposure and HLA in healthy donors. The PCR was carried out with 60 Vbeta primers and 13 Jbeta primers. TCRdb keeps only in-frame clones here, not all; method: immunoSEQ multiplex PCR. The sample lists 130,000 to 150,000 clones, around 80% seen once, with under 3% in the top ten. Sequencing was carried out using PBMCs. All receptors come from a female donor in good health and CMV-seronegative.

The V gene is TRBV5-6, the J gene TRBJ1-6; 8 bases are a match to TRBD1. Trimming removed 4 bases from V and 4 bases from J; junction bases left unmatched: 7. The germline V gene encodes CDR1 SGHDT and CDR2 YYEEEE. The CDR3 is 16 residues long. The CDR3 sequence is CASSPRTGHYNSPLHF. DNA for the CDR3: TGTGCCAGCAGCCCCAGGACAGGGCATTATAATTCACCCCTCCACTTT.

The chain employs TRBV4-1 and TRBJ1-3, with TRBD1 as a possible D gene (5 bases). Germline lookup yields CDR1 MGHRA and CDR2 YSYEKL. The length of the CDR3 is 19 residues. The V end lost 3 bases, the J end lost 0 bases, and 21 bases lay between the germline ends. The CDR3 nucleotides read TGCGCCAGCAGCCAGGCCTGGGGCGAGGCCCCGGGCTCTGGAAACACCATATATTTT. Amino acid sequence: CASSQAWGEAPGSGNTIYF.

The chain carries TRBV25-1 and TRBJ2-7, with unresolved D. V lost 3 bases and J 2 bases, leaving 8 bases between the germline ends. CDR3 length: 13 amino acids. From germline, CDR1 is MGHDK and CDR2 SYGVNS. The CDR3 here is CASSDFYTYEQYF. The CDR3 bases are TGTGCCAGCAGTGATTTTTACACCTACGAGCAGTACTTC.

A note on this clone: Mismatch with germline at one junction end may stem from a read error. The chain has TRBV7-3 and TRBJ2-7; weak D call: TRBD1 (6 bases). CDR3 length: 14 amino acids. The germline gives CDR1 SGHTA, CDR2 FQGTGA. CDR3 coding DNA: TGCGCCAGCAGCCAAGAGACAGGTTCCTACGAGCAGTACTTC. Translating gives CASSQETGSYEQYF.

The chain couples TRBV29-1 to TRBJ2-3, with D uncertain. The germline gives CDR1 SQVTM, CDR2 ANQGSEA. V shed 4 bases and J shed 1 base, with 9 bases lying between them. This CDR3 has 13 residues. Here the CDR3 reads CSVGEDRTDTQYF. CDR3 nucleotides: TGCAGCGTTGGCGAGGATCGCACAGATACGCAGTATTTT.

This chain uses TRBV28 with TRBJ2-7, with D possibly being TRBD1 (6 bases). Germline loops: CDR1 MDHEN, CDR2 SYDVKM. V was trimmed by 5 bases and J by 2 bases, leaving 16 bases between them. The CDR3 totals 15 residues. The CDR3 nucleotides read TGTGCCAGCAGTACTTTAGGACAGATAACCTACGAGCAGTACTTC. Amino acids: CASSTLGQITYEQYF.

The rearrangement joins TRBV29-1 to TRBJ2-4; D unresolved. V lost 5 bases and J 0 bases, leaving 5 bases between the germline ends. Germline V gene sequence: CDR1 SQVTM, CDR2 ANQGSEA. This CDR3 region has 12 residues. The CDR3 loop is CSVLEAKNIQYF. The DNA of the CDR3 is TGCAGCGTTTTAGAAGCCAAAAACATTCAGTACTTC.

This chain links TRBV28 with TRBJ1-1; D remains unclear. In germline, CDR1 is MDHEN, CDR2 SYDVKM. The CDR3 runs to 12 residues. The germline V and J ends were trimmed by 6 bases and 1 base, with 6 bases remaining between them. The CDR3 DNA reads TGTGCCAGCAGCCTAGGGAACACTGAAGCTTTCTTT. As protein: CASSLGNTEAFF.

This rearrangement joins TRBV10-2 to TRBJ2-2, with 10 bases aligning to TRBD2. V was clipped by 7 bases and J by 7 bases; unmatched bases: 12. The CDR3 runs to 16 residues. Germline V gene data show CDR1 as WSHSY and CDR2 as SAAADI. DNA for the CDR3: TGCGCCAGCACCAGGACTAGCGGAGGGATCTACGGGGAGCTGTTTTTT. It codes for CASTRTSGGIYGELFF.

The chain links TRBV6-5 to TRBJ1-2; D is perhaps TRBD1 (6 bases). Germline V gene data show CDR1 as MNHEY and CDR2 as SVGAGI. The V and J ends lost 7 bases and 7 bases respectively, with 16 bases between them. The length of the CDR3 is 13 residues. The chain's CDR3 is CASTPGQQSGYTF. The DNA of the CDR3 is TGTGCCAGCACCCCCGGACAGCAAAGTGGCTACACCTTC.

The CDR3 loop reads CASSYSGSHQPQHF. DNA of the CDR3: TGTGCCAGCAGTTACTCGGGCAGCCATCAGCCCCAGCATTTT. V gene TRBV6-6 combines with J gene TRBJ1-5, with D uncertain. Looked up from germline, CDR1 is MNHNY and CDR2 is SVGAGI (reference sequence). The CDR3 spans 14 residues. Trimming removed 0 bases at V and 5 bases at J, with 8 bases between.

The genes are TRBV14 and TRBJ2-7, with 7 bases lining up with TRBD2. Germline CDR1 and CDR2: SGHDN and FVKESK. The ends lost 4 bases at V and 9 bases at J; junction bases unmatched: 12. The CDR3 contains 14 residues. For the CDR3, the DNA is TGTGCCAGCAGCCGGTCGGGACTACTCGGCTCGCAGTACTTC. Translated: CASSRSGLLGSQYF.

CDR3 protein: CASSFVGVVAVTTDTQYF. In nucleotides, the CDR3 is TGTGCCAGCAGTTTCGTCGGGGTAGTGGCGGTGACCACAGATACGCAGTATTTT. The genes are TRBV27 and TRBJ2-3; a possible D gene is TRBD2 (5 bases). In germline, CDR1 is MNHEY, CDR2 SMNVEV (reference sequence). This CDR3 contains 18 residues. V lost 3 bases and J 2 bases, leaving 21 bases between the germline ends.

The chain combines TRBV7-2 with TRBJ2-2; TRBD1 matches 8 bases. The CDR3 loop spans 15 amino acids. Germline V CDR1 and CDR2: SGHTA, FQGNSA. V gave up 2 bases and J gave up 4 bases; unmatched junction bases: 3. The CDR3 protein is CASSLQGAGTGELFF. For the CDR3, the DNA is TGTGCCAGCAGCTTACAGGGGGCGGGCACCGGGGAGCTGTTTTTT.

This chain uses TRBV6-1 with TRBJ1-1, with D perhaps matching TRBD1 (6 bases). Trimming took off 5 bases at V and 5 bases at J, with 12 bases between the two ends. Germline CDR1 is MNHNS and CDR2 is SASEGT. The length of the CDR3 is 13 residues. The CDR3 region is CASSRGRGTEAFF. The DNA for the CDR3 is TGTGCCAGCAGTAGAGGGAGGGGGACTGAAGCTTTCTTT.